This T cell receptor (beta chain) appears in the sequencing data of a study of CD4 T cells in relation to SARS-CoV-2 and coronaviruses. About the study: PBMCs were cultured with antigen for roughly 11 days before TCR beta sequencing. Study conclusions and caveats: In roughly 60% of donors, memory CD4+ clonotypes crossrecognized SARS-CoV-2 and at least one common cold coronavirus spike.

Before the COVID-19 pandemic, during about 2011-2019, CD4+ T cells were taken from unexposed donors. After about 10 days of culture, CD4+ T cells were isolated. Clones were sequenced by immunoSEQ multiplex PCR, and TCRdb holds only the in-frame ones, with some missing. The sample holds approximately 20,000 clones; 77% are singletons and the top ten take 23%. Regarding this clone: What it binds is unknown.

The V and J ends lost 6 bases and 2 bases respectively, with 12 bases between them. Germline V gene lookup returns CDR1 SGHDN and CDR2 FVKESK. The CDR3 has 14 residues. The sample comprised CD4+ T cells from PBMCs, cultured in vitro. This chain links TRBV14 with TRBJ2-3; no clear D. The clonotype originates from a human donor in good health. CDR3 region: CASSRADATDTQYF. CDR3 DNA sequence: TGTGCCAGCAGTCGGGCGGACGCCACAGATACGCAGTATTTT.